A single sample gave rise to the 5 T cell receptor beta chains below, sequenced in a study of response to subunit inactivated influenza vaccine. TCRdb processed the RT-PCR reads anew with MiXCR; each CDR3 protein has one entry. The table shows around 650,000 distinct CDR3 sequences, with around 14% occurring only once. The input for sequencing was PBMCs from blood, taken about 11 days after vaccination. Receptors were obtained from a man in his forties or fifties who received an inactivated influenza vaccine.

The V call is TRBV28, the J call TRBJ2-3, with 9 bases that match TRBD2. The CDR3 contains 16 residues. In germline, CDR1 is MDHEN, CDR2 SYDVKM. The ends lost 6 bases at V and 3 bases at J; junction bases unmatched: 10. The CDR3 spells CASSTPRLAATDTQYF. Written as DNA, the CDR3 is TGTGCCAGCAGCACCCCCCGACTAGCGGCTACAGATACGCAGTATTTT.

This clonotype has just a few counts. The chain uses TRBV7-2 and TRBJ2-5; 16 bases match TRBD2. V was clipped by 5 bases and J by 1 base; unmatched bases: 4. The V gene's germline CDR1 is SGHTA and CDR2 FQGNSA. The CDR3 has 17 residues. Here the CDR3 DNA reads TGTGCCAGCAGCGAGGGACTAGCGGGAGGGGTCCAAGAGACCCAGTACTTC. This translates into CASSEGLAGGVQETQYF. The entire variable domain, with the rest obtained from reference TRBV7-2 and TRBJ2-5, is as follows: GAGVSQSPSNKVTEKGKDVELRCDPISGHTALYWYRQSLGQGLEFLIYFQGNSAPDKSGLPSDRFSAERTGGSVSTLTIQRTQQEDSAVYLCASSEGLAGGVQETQYFGPGTRLLVL.

This clonotype was detected ten times or more. The chain uses TRBV29-1 and TRBJ1-1; a weak D match, TRBD1 (6 bases). Germline V gene data show CDR1 as SQVTM and CDR2 as ANQGSEA. The CDR3 is 12 amino acids. V lost 7 bases to trimming and J lost 0 bases, with 9 bases between them. The CDR3 DNA follows: TGCAGCGGTGGACAGATGAACACTGAAGCTTTCTTT. Protein: CSGGQMNTEAFF.

This clonotype appeared a few times. The chain couples TRBV29-1 to TRBJ2-7, with TRBD2 matching 12 bases. With 5 bases clipped from V and 4 bases from J, the junction kept 3 bases outside the gene matches. This CDR3 is 13 amino acids long. CDR1 and CDR2 (germline): SQVTM, ANQGSEA. The CDR3 nucleotides read TGCAGCGTTTCCGGACTAGCGGGATACGAGCAGTACTTC. This gives the protein CSVSGLAGYEQYF.

The rearrangement uses TRBV5-1 and TRBJ2-3; TRBD1 matches at 8 bases. Germline V gene lookup returns CDR1 SGHRS and CDR2 YFSETQ. V dropped 4 bases and J dropped 0; count of bases not matched to a gene: 7. CDR3 size: 16 residues. CDR3 residues: CASSIGGQASTDTQYF. The CDR3 DNA reads TGCGCCAGCAGCATTGGGGGACAGGCGAGCACAGATACGCAGTATTTT.